This is a list of T cell receptor beta chains from one sample in a study of OX40 agonist ivuxolimab in advanced cancers. Sequencing used immunoSEQ multiplex PCR; TCRdb keeps in-frame clones, though not all of them. The repertoire holds about 45,000 clones, with 65% to 90% as singletons. The sequencing here drew on CD4+ or CD8+ T cells sorted from blood, taken in a trial of the OX40 agonist ivuxolimab. The origin of the receptors is an adult with an advanced solid tumor such as melanoma, head and neck, liver or kidney cancer. Both conserved end residues are part of each CDR3. The D gene is left open where the match is weak. The listing skips clone size in some rows; elsewhere it reads once, few, many or a size class.

D gene,clone size,J gene,V gene,CDR3 protein,CDR3 DNA
NA,NA,TRBJ2-3,TRBV5-1,CASPAGALTDTQYF,TGCGCCAGCCCGGCAGGGGCCCTCACAGATACGCAGTATTTT
TRBD2,NA,TRBJ2-3,TRBV9,CASSHLAGSDTQYF,TGTGCCAGCAGCCATCTAGCGGGGTCAGATACGCAGTATTTT
TRBD2,NA,TRBJ2-3,TRBV14,CASSLGLAGVDTQYF,TGTGCCAGCAGCCTAGGACTAGCGGGGGTAGATACGCAGTATTTT
TRBD1,few,TRBJ1-6,TRBV9,CASSVDPGGYNSPLHF,TGTGCCAGCAGCGTAGATCCAGGGGGCTATAATTCACCCCTCCACTTT
NA,NA,TRBJ2-1,TRBV6-4,CASSVDPGSYNEQFF,TGTGCCAGCAGTGTGGACCCAGGATCCTACAATGAGCAGTTCTTC
NA,NA,TRBJ2-7,TRBV27,CASSLSSSVYEQYF,TGTGCCAGCAGTTTATCGTCTAGCGTATACGAGCAGTACTTC
NA,NA,TRBJ1-5,TRBV4-3,CASSDSELYQPQHF,TGCGCCAGCAGCGACTCGGAGCTCTATCAGCCCCAGCATTTT
NA,NA,TRBJ2-3,TRBV10-2,CASSEISTDTQYF,TGCGCCAGCAGTGAAATCTCCACAGATACGCAGTATTTT
NA,NA,TRBJ1-1,TRBV6-1,CASSEGGRRGNTEAFF,TGTGCCAGCAGTGAGGGGGGGCGGCGGGGGAACACTGAAGCTTTCTTT
NA,NA,TRBJ2-3,TRBV3-2,CASARAQYF,TGTGCCTCCGCGAGGGCGCAGTATTTT
NA,NA,TRBJ2-1,TRBV27,CASRRLYEQFF,TGTGCCAGCCGGCGACTCTATGAGCAGTTCTTC
NA,NA,TRBJ1-2,TRBV15,CATSTPMRGYTF,TGTGCCACCAGCACCCCGATGCGAGGCTACACCTTC
TRBD1,NA,TRBJ2-3,TRBV14,CASSSRDRPDTQYF,TGTGCCAGCAGCTCCCGGGACAGACCAGATACGCAGTATTTT
NA,NA,TRBJ1-1,TRBV18,CASSPIQASGANTEAFF,TGTGCCAGCTCACCAATACAGGCATCCGGGGCGAACACTGAAGCTTTCTTT
TRBD2,few,TRBJ2-7,TRBV6-5,CASSYGAGGYEQYF,TGTGCCAGCAGTTACGGGGCGGGGGGGTACGAGCAGTACTTC